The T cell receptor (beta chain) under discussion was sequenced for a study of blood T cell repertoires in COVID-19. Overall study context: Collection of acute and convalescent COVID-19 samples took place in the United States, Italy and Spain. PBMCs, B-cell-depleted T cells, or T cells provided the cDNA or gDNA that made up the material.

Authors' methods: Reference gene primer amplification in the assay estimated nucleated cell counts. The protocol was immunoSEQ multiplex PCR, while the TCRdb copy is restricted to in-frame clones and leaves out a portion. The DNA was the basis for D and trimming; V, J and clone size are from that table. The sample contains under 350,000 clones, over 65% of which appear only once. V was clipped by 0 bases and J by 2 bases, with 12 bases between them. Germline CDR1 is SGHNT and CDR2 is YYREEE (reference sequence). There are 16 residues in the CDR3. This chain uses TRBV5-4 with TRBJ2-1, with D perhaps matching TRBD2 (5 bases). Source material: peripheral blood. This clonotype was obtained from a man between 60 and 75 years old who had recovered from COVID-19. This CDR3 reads CASSLAVGSPYNEQFF. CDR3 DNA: TGTGCCAGCAGCTTGGCCGTGGGGAGCCCCTACAATGAGCAGTTCTTC.